This is a list of T cell receptor beta chains from one sample in a study of OX40 agonist ivuxolimab in advanced cancers. The protocol was immunoSEQ multiplex PCR, while the TCRdb copy is restricted to in-frame clones and leaves out a portion. The sample holds 50,000 to 70,000 clones, about 89% seen once. The source was CD4+ or CD8+ T cells sorted from blood, collected in a trial of the OX40 agonist ivuxolimab. These receptors all come from an adult with an advanced solid tumor such as melanoma, head and neck, liver or kidney cancer. The CDR3 runs from the conserved cysteine through the conserved F or W. The D gene is left open where the match is weak. Rows may omit the clone size; those that give it use once, few, many or a size class.

j_gene | v_gene | d_gene | abundance | CDR3nt | CDR3aa
TRBJ2-1 | TRBV7-3 | . | . | TGTGCCAGCAGCTTAGAGGCTAGGGTTGAGCAGTTCTTC | CASSLEARVEQFF
TRBJ1-1 | TRBV28 | TRBD1 | . | TGTGCCAGCAGTTTACCGGAGGGACAGATGAACACTGAAGCTTTCTTT | CASSLPEGQMNTEAFF
TRBJ2-6 | TRBV19 | TRBD1 | . | TGTGCCGGCCACAGGGGGCGAGTTGCTGGGGCCAACGTCCTGACTTTC | CAGHRGRVAGANVLTF
TRBJ2-7 | TRBV19 | . | . | TGTGCCAGTAGTATTTCGGCAACAACCACCTACGAGCAGTACTTC | CASSISATTTYEQYF
TRBJ2-7 | TRBV7-8 | . | once | TGTGCCAGCAGCCCCGGAGGGGGTTACGAGCAGTACTTC | CASSPGGGYEQYF
TRBJ2-3 | TRBV28 | TRBD2 | . | TGTGCCAGCAGTTTTAGCGGGACTAGCACAGATACGCAGTATTTT | CASSFSGTSTDTQYF
TRBJ2-7 | TRBV7-2 | . | once | TGTGCCAGCAGCTTAGGGATCGGGAAGAACGAGCAGTACTTC | CASSLGIGKNEQYF
TRBJ2-7 | TRBV5-8 | TRBD1 | . | TGTGCCAGCAGCTGGGACAGGGGGGTGTACGAGCAGTACTTC | CASSWDRGVYEQYF
TRBJ2-7 | TRBV5-5 | . | . | TGTGCCAGCAGCCTGGGACACATGAGCTCCTACGAGCAGTACTTC | CASSLGHMSSYEQYF
TRBJ1-4 | TRBV5-6 | TRBD1 | . | TGTGCCAGCAGCGCAGCGACAGGGTTCATTTTT | CASSAATGFIF
TRBJ2-7 | TRBV19 | TRBD2 | . | TGTGCCAGTAGTATAGGGACTAGCAGCGACGAGCAGTACTTC | CASSIGTSSDEQYF
TRBJ2-2 | TRBV29-1 | TRBD1 | . | TGCAGCGTTGGGACAGGGGGTTTTCTTACGGCCGGGGAGCTGTTTTTT | CSVGTGGFLTAGELFF
TRBJ2-5 | TRBV6-6 | . | . | TGTGCCAGCAGTTACTCGATGGGGGGAGGAGAGACCCAGTACTTC | CASSYSMGGGETQYF
TRBJ2-2 | TRBV6-1 | . | . | TGTGCCAGCGGGGGACTCCCCGGGGAGCTGTTTTTT | CASGGLPGELFF
TRBJ2-5 | TRBV4-3 | . | . | TGCGCCAGCAGCCAGGGGACTAGGACAGGAGTTGGGGAGACCCAGTACTTC | CASSQGTRTGVGETQYF
TRBJ2-7 | TRBV29-1 | TRBD1 | . | TGCAGCGGGGGACAGGGGGACTTCTCCTACGAGCAGTACTTC | CSGGQGDFSYEQYF
TRBJ1-4 | TRBV4-3 | . | . | TGCGCCAGCAGCCAAGAAGGTAAAGGGTTTACTTCAACGGATGAAAAACTGTTTTTT | CASSQEGKGFTSTDEKLFF
TRBJ2-7 | TRBV11-2 | TRBD2 | . | TGTGCCAGCAGCTTAGATCCGGGTAGCGGGGCTCGCAACGAGCAGTACTTC | CASSLDPGSGARNEQYF
TRBJ2-4 | TRBV27 | TRBD2 | once | TGTGCCAGCAGTTTAGCGGGAGACATCGACGGCAAAAACATTCAGTACTTC | CASSLAGDIDGKNIQYF
TRBJ2-1 | TRBV19 | . | . | TGTGCCAGTAGTCCCGTAACGGGAGTCTTTGAGCAGTTCTTC | CASSPVTGVFEQFF
TRBJ2-7 | TRBV11-2 | . | . | TGTGCCAGCAGCTTAGGGGTAGCTCCCGGGACGAGCCCCTACGAGCAGTACTTC | CASSLGVAPGTSPYEQYF
TRBJ1-2 | TRBV25-1 | TRBD1 | few | TGTGCCAGCAGTGAATACGAACAGGGGATGGATGGCTACACCTTC | CASSEYEQGMDGYTF
TRBJ2-3 | TRBV28 | . | . | TGTGCCAGCGGATCCTACGGCACAGATACGCAGTATTTT | CASGSYGTDTQYF
TRBJ2-7 | TRBV4-3 | . | . | TGCGCCAGCAGCCAAGAACTTTTAAACGGAGGGCGGCTCTACGAGCAGTACTTC | CASSQELLNGGRLYEQYF
TRBJ2-1 | TRBV6-1 | . | . | TGTGCCAGCAGTGCCGGACGGATGAACTACAATGAGCAGTTCTTC | CASSAGRMNYNEQFF
TRBJ2-7 | TRBV2 | . | . | TGTGCCAGCAGTGCACAAATACAGGGCTACGAGCAGTACTTC | CASSAQIQGYEQYF
TRBJ2-7 | TRBV7-2 | . | . | TGTGCCAGCAGCTTACCCAGCTACGAGCAGTACTTC | CASSLPSYEQYF
TRBJ1-2 | TRBV19 | . | . | TGTGCCAGTAAGGCCGGGTCCGACTACTATGGCTACACCTTC | CASKAGSDYYGYTF
TRBJ2-7 | TRBV30 | TRBD2 | . | TGTGCCTGGACCAGGACTAGCGGGGTGCTCTCCTACGAGCAGTACTTC | CAWTRTSGVLSYEQYF
TRBJ1-1 | TRBV4-2 | . | . | TGTGCCAGCAGCCAAGACGGTGATATGAACACTGAAGCTTTCTTT | CASSQDGDMNTEAFF
TRBJ2-7 | TRBV10-3 | TRBD1 | . | TGTGCCATCAGGACAGGGGGCGAGCAGTACTTC | CAIRTGGEQYF
TRBJ2-1 | TRBV7-9 | TRBD1 | . | TGTGCCAGCAGCACCGGGACAGGGGGAGCCTACAATGAGCAGTTCTTC | CASSTGTGGAYNEQFF
TRBJ2-1 | TRBV30 | TRBD2 | . | TGTGCCTGGAGCCGAGGACTAGCGGCTTACAATGAGCAGTTCTTC | CAWSRGLAAYNEQFF
TRBJ2-1 | TRBV11-2 | . | . | TGTGCCAGCAGCTTAATATCCAGCTCCTACAATGAGCAGTTCTTC | CASSLISSSYNEQFF
TRBJ2-5 | TRBV7-8 | TRBD2 | . | TGTGCCAGCAGCTTAACTAGCGGGAGGAACCAAGAGACCCAGTACTTC | CASSLTSGRNQETQYF
TRBJ2-7 | TRBV5-4 | . | . | TGTGCCAGCAGCTCCATAGACAGAGACTACGAGCAGTACTTC | CASSSIDRDYEQYF
TRBJ2-5 | TRBV25-1 | . | . | TGTGCCAGCAGTGAATTTTATAGCGTACGACAAGAGACCCAGTACTTC | CASSEFYSVRQETQYF
TRBJ2-7 | TRBV29-1 | TRBD2 | . | TGCAGCGTTGAATCTAGCGGGAGGTATGAGCAGTACTTC | CSVESSGRYEQYF
TRBJ1-3 | TRBV28 | . | once | TGTGCCAGCAGTTTATCCTGGACCAACTCTGGAAACACCATATATTTT | CASSLSWTNSGNTIYF